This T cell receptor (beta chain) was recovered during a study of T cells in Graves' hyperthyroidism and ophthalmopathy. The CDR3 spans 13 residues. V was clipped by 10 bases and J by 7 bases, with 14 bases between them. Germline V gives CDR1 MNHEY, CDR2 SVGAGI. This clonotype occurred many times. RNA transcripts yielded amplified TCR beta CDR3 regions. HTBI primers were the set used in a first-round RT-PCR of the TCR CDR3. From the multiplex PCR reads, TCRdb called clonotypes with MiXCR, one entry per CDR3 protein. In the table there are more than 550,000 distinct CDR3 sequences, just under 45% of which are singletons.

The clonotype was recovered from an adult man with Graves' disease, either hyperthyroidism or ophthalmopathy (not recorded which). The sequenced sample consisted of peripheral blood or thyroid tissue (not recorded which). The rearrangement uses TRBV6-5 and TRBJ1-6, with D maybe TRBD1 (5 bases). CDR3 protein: CAIKDMINSPLHF. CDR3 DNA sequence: TGTGCCATCAAGGACATGATCAATTCACCCCTCCACTTT.